The subject of this entry is one T cell receptor beta chain. Its antigen is as yet unknown. These data come from a study of cytomegalovirus exposure and HLA in healthy donors. Both 60 Vbeta primers and 13 Jbeta primers went into the PCR. TCRdb's copy holds only in-frame clones and misses some; the assay was immunoSEQ multiplex PCR. Of some 130,000 clones listed, around four fifths are singletons. Trimming took 6 bases from V and 0 from J, leaving 9 bases between them. From germline, CDR1 is MNHEY and CDR2 SVGAGI. This CDR3 is built from 14 residues. Study findings and constraints: A few CMV-associated chains were confirmed in vitro to be specific for CMV antigens. Being productive about 87% or about 30% of the time was typical of most TCR beta V segments in an earlier analysis. The study had only CMV serostatus as immune exposure information.

The receptor's source is a man under 40 in good health. The chain uses TRBV6-5 and TRBJ1-3; D is unresolved. Input material: PBMCs. The CDR3 nucleotides read TGTGCCAGCAGCAAGAGGTTCTCTGGAAACACCATATATTTT. This encodes CASSKRFSGNTIYF.